Presented here are 22 T cell receptor beta chains from one specimen sequenced in a study of blood T cell repertoires in COVID-19. Generated by immunoSEQ multiplex PCR, the TCRdb table keeps only in-frame clones and is missing some. The data show roughly 250,000 clones, with 70% to 90% seen just once and 0.75% to 1% held by the top ten. Sequencing was done on a sample of peripheral blood. All receptors come from a woman in her thirties or forties who had recovered from COVID-19.

V gene TRBV5-4 combines with J gene TRBJ2-3, with D tentatively TRBD2 (5 bases). The CDR3 is 16 residues long. V dropped 0 bases and J dropped 0 bases, with 11 bases sitting between them. Germline CDR1 is SGHNT and CDR2 is YYREEE (reference sequence). This chain's CDR3 is CASSLGERISTDTQYF. CDR3 in DNA: TGTGCCAGCAGCTTGGGGGAGCGGATAAGCACAGATACGCAGTATTTT.

The J gene is TRBJ2-1, the V gene TRBV30; D possibly corresponds to TRBD1 (5 bases). This CDR3 region has 15 residues. V lost 2 bases to trimming and J lost 0 bases, with 11 bases between them. Germline assignment: CDR1 GTSNPN and CDR2 SVGIG (reference sequence). As DNA, the CDR3 is TGTGCCTGGAGTAGACAGACAAGCTCCTACAATGAGCAGTTCTTC. Its translation: CAWSRQTSSYNEQFF.

V usage is TRBV29-1 and J usage is TRBJ2-7; TRBD2 matches 8 bases. CDR1 and CDR2 from the germline V gene are SQVTM and ANQGSEA. The CDR3 loop spans 12 amino acids. V lost 6 bases and J lost 6; bases outside the gene matches: 7. The CDR3 spells CSVRPAGGEQYF. The DNA of the CDR3 is TGCAGCGTCCGACCGGCGGGAGGCGAGCAGTACTTC.

V is TRBV7-2 and J is TRBJ2-2; 7 positions agree with TRBD1. Germline V gives CDR1 SGHTA, CDR2 FQGNSA. Germline trimming cut 5 bases from V and 2 bases from J; bases unmatched to any gene: 5. This CDR3 has 15 amino acids. CDR3 loop: CASSPQGPNTGELFF. For the CDR3, the DNA is TGTGCCAGCAGCCCACAGGGGCCCAACACCGGGGAGCTGTTTTTT.

This clone occurred once. Sequence at one end of the junction differs from germline and may be a read error. The chain joins TRBV18 to TRBJ1-1; 12 bases align to TRBD1. Looked up from germline, CDR1 is KGHSH and CDR2 is LQKENI. This CDR3 comprises 16 residues. The CDR3 spells CASSPPGQGAYTEAFF. CDR3 DNA: TGTGCCAGCTCCCCACCGGGACAGGGGGCCTACACTGAAGCTTTCTTT. The full variable domain, with the rest looked up from reference TRBV18 and TRBJ1-1, is NAGVMQNPRHLVRRRGQEARLRCSPMKGHSHVYWYRQLPEEGLKFMVYLQKENIIDESGMPKERFSAEFPKEGPSILRIQQVVRGDSAAYFCASSPPGQGAYTEAFFGQGTRLTVV.

This chain links TRBV9 with TRBJ2-7, with 12 bases fitting TRBD2. Germline V lookup: CDR1 SGDLS, CDR2 YYNGEE. The V gene end was trimmed by 2 bases and the J gene end by 5 bases; junction bases not matched to a gene: 5. The CDR3 totals 15 residues. The CDR3 sequence: CASSVLAGGPDEQYF. In nucleotides, the CDR3 is TGTGCCAGCAGCGTCCTAGCGGGAGGGCCGGACGAGCAGTACTTC.

The genes are TRBV7-6 and TRBJ1-4; a possible D gene is TRBD1 (6 bases). CDR1 is SGHVS and CDR2 is FNYEAQ in the germline V gene. This CDR3 region has 15 residues. Trimming removed 6 bases from V and 3 bases from J, with 14 bases in between. The CDR3 is CASRPSGAPNEKLFF. CDR3 DNA sequence: TGTGCCAGCAGACCCTCAGGGGCGCCTAATGAAAAACTGTTTTTT.

This clone was counted once. The rearrangement joins TRBV7-3 to TRBJ2-7; 13 nucleotides align to TRBD2. J was trimmed by 0 bases and V by 6 bases; bases with no gene match: 2. This CDR3 has 15 residues. Germline loops: CDR1 SGHTA, CDR2 FQGTGA. Written as DNA, the CDR3 is TGTGCCAGCAGACTAGCGGGAGGGCCCTCCTACGAGCAGTACTTC. This sequence encodes CASRLAGGPSYEQYF.

The chain links TRBV18 to TRBJ2-4; the D gene is possibly TRBD1 (6 bases). V was pared by 4 bases and J by 3 bases, with 16 bases between. There are 16 residues in the CDR3. Germline values: CDR1 KGHSH, CDR2 LQKENI. This CDR3 is CASSQTQGWDKNIQYF. The CDR3 DNA is TGTGCCAGCTCACAAACACAGGGTTGGGACAAAAACATTCAGTACTTC.

This clone was counted ten times or more. The chain employs TRBV7-2 and TRBJ1-5; 11 bases align to TRBD1. The CDR3 contains 14 residues. V shed 5 bases, J shed 6 bases, and the junction held 3 bases outside the gene matches. The germline gives CDR1 SGHTA, CDR2 FQGNSA. The CDR3 DNA follows: TGTGCCAGCAGCCCCGGGACAGGGGGTCAGCCCCAGCATTTT. Its translation is CASSPGTGGQPQHF.

The chain combines TRBV5-1 with TRBJ1-3; perhaps TRBD1 as D (5 bases). V lost 4 bases and J lost 3, with 11 bases in between. This CDR3 region has 14 residues. Germline V gives CDR1 SGHRS, CDR2 YFSETQ. In nucleotides, the CDR3 is TGCGCCAGCAGCGGGGCAGGGTATGGAAACACCATATATTTT. Amino acids: CASSGAGYGNTIYF.

The chain has TRBV7-2 and TRBJ1-2; tentative D call: TRBD1 (6 bases). The ends were cut back, 3 bases at V and 8 bases at J, with 16 bases in the middle. The germline V gene has CDR1 SGHTA and CDR2 FQGNSA. This CDR3 is 14 amino acids long. This CDR3 reads CASSLPGGQLGYTF. In DNA, the CDR3 is TGTGCCAGCAGCTTGCCGGGGGGCCAACTGGGCTACACCTTC. The full variable domain, its missing parts supplied by reference TRBV7-2 and TRBJ1-2, is GAGVSQSPSNKVTEKGKDVELRCDPISGHTALYWYRQSLGQGLEFLIYFQGNSAPDKSGLPSDRFSAERTGGSVSTLTIQRTQQEDSAVYLCASSLPGGQLGYTFGSGTRLTVV.

V gene TRBV5-6 combines with J gene TRBJ1-5; weak D call: TRBD1 (6 bases). Germline V gene lookup returns CDR1 SGHDT and CDR2 YYEEEE. The CDR3 has 14 residues. Trimming stripped 4 bases from V and 7 bases from J, with 15 bases between. This CDR3 reads CASSPGTRGQPQHF. The CDR3 DNA reads as TGTGCCAGCAGCCCAGGGACAAGGGGACAGCCCCAGCATTTT.

The V call is TRBV18, the J call TRBJ1-5; the D gene is possibly TRBD1 (6 bases). Trimming left V 6 bases short and J 3 bases short, with 21 bases between. The CDR3 covers 17 residues. Germline CDR1 and CDR2: KGHSH and LQKENI. DNA of the CDR3: TGTGCCAGCTCCCCGGCGGGGGGCGGGGCCCCCAATCAGCCCCAGCATTTT. Translating gives CASSPAGGGAPNQPQHF. The whole variable domain, remainder taken from reference TRBV18 and TRBJ1-5, is NAGVMQNPRHLVRRRGQEARLRCSPMKGHSHVYWYRQLPEEGLKFMVYLQKENIIDESGMPKERFSAEFPKEGPSILRIQQVVRGDSAAYFCASSPAGGGAPNQPQHFGDGTRLSIL.

V and J are TRBV7-8 and TRBJ2-7; a weak D match, TRBD2 (6 bases). Trimming left V 2 bases short and J 2 bases short, with 7 bases between. Germline-derived CDR1 and CDR2 are SGHVS and FQNEAQ. This CDR3 contains 13 residues. The CDR3 region is CASSLWGAYEQYV. The CDR3 coding sequence is TGTGCCAGCAGCTTATGGGGGGCCTACGAGCAGTACGTC.

This chain joins TRBV5-4 and TRBJ2-5; TRBD2 might be the D (6 bases). Trimming removed 0 bases at V and 2 bases at J, with 8 bases between. This CDR3 contains 14 residues. Per germline, CDR1 SGHNT and CDR2 YYREEE (reference sequence). The CDR3 nucleotides are TGTGCCAGCAGCTTGGCGGGAGCGCAAGAGACCCAGTACTTC. Amino acid sequence: CASSLAGAQETQYF.

V and J are TRBV3-1 (or the pseudogene TRBV3-2) and TRBJ2-1; 11 nucleotides match TRBD1. J lost 0 bases, V lost 2 bases, and 3 bases had no gene match. This CDR3 region has 17 residues. Germline lookup yields CDR1 LGHDT and CDR2 YNNKEL (reference sequence). CDR3 residues: CASSQRDRGVSYNEQFF. The CDR3 nucleotides read TGTGCCAGCAGCCAACGGGACAGGGGGGTCTCCTACAATGAGCAGTTCTTC.

The V and J genes are TRBV2 and TRBJ2-5; tentatively, D is TRBD2 (7 bases). V lost 8 bases and J lost 5, with 15 bases in between. Germline V CDR1 and CDR2: SNHLY, FYNNEI. The length of the CDR3 is 13 residues. CDR3 loop: CASGGRGGETQYF. In DNA, the CDR3 is TGTGCCAGCGGGGGCAGGGGAGGGGAGACCCAGTACTTC.

This rearrangement joins TRBV25-1 to TRBJ1-5; D is undetermined. The V and J ends lost 8 bases and 6 bases respectively, with 11 bases between them. Germline V gene data show CDR1 as MGHDK and CDR2 as SYGVNS. The CDR3 contains 12 residues. The CDR3 region has the DNA TGTGCCAGCGGGGTAGGAGGTCAGCCCCAGCATTTT. Translation: CASGVGGQPQHF.

This clone showed up just once. The gene calls are TRBV18 and TRBJ2-1, with a possible D match to TRBD1 (6 bases). The CDR3 loop spans 15 amino acids. Germline V gene sequence: CDR1 KGHSH, CDR2 LQKENI. V lost 3 bases and J 6 bases, leaving 15 bases between the germline ends. Written as DNA, the CDR3 is TGTGCCAGCTCACCTCAGACAGGTATTCGCAATGAGCAGTTCTTC. It yields the protein CASSPQTGIRNEQFF. The variable domain in full, with the rest retrieved from reference TRBV18 and TRBJ2-1, is NAGVMQNPRHLVRRRGQEARLRCSPMKGHSHVYWYRQLPEEGLKFMVYLQKENIIDESGMPKERFSAEFPKEGPSILRIQQVVRGDSAAYFCASSPQTGIRNEQFFGPGTRLTVL.

This chain joins TRBV10-1 and TRBJ2-7; 7 bases align to TRBD2. The V and J ends lost 3 bases and 2 bases, in that order; junction bases with no gene match: 22. This CDR3 is 20 amino acids long. The germline CDR1 and CDR2 sequences are WNHNN and SYGVQD (reference sequence). The chain's CDR3 is CASSEWGVSGGPPGPYEQYV. CDR3 nucleotides: TGCGCCAGCAGTGAATGGGGCGTCTCGGGAGGACCCCCCGGCCCCTACGAGCAGTACGTC.

This clone was observed a few times. The chain is built from TRBV11-2 and TRBJ2-1; 8 bases align to TRBD1. This CDR3 contains 15 residues. Germline V gives CDR1 SGHAT, CDR2 FQNNGV. After removal of 1 base from V and 9 bases from J, the junction contained 8 bases not matched to a gene. The CDR3 loop reads CASSLALDRVGEQFF. CDR3 DNA: TGTGCCAGCAGCTTAGCCCTGGACAGGGTGGGTGAGCAGTTCTTC.